The clone carrying this TCR beta chain was recorded once. These data belong to a study of blood T cell repertoires in COVID-19. Study information: Acute and convalescent COVID-19 samples came from the United States, Italy and Spain. Nucleic acid was either cDNA or gDNA, and it came from T cells, B-cell-depleted T cells, or PBMCs.

Per the study methods: How many nucleated cells were present was estimated from reference gene primer amplification. Repertoires were generated with immunoSEQ multiplex PCR, while TCRdb's copy carries only in-frame clones and drops some. The DNA was the basis for D and trimming; V, J and clone size are from that table. The sample has roughly 80,000 clones, around 80% seen once. V was trimmed by 1 base and J by 2 bases, leaving 8 bases between them. Germline CDR1 KGHSH, CDR2 LQKENI. The CDR3 is made up of 14 amino acids. The chain has TRBV18 and TRBJ2-5; D remains unclear. The source material was peripheral blood. The receptor comes from a man aged 80 or over with acute or convalescent COVID-19. This CDR3 reads CASSPLHSQETQYF. The CDR3 DNA reads as TGTGCCAGCTCACCACTTCACAGTCAAGAGACCCAGTACTTC. The complete variable domain, with remaining parts taken from reference TRBV18 and TRBJ2-5, reads NAGVMQNPRHLVRRRGQEARLRCSPMKGHSHVYWYRQLPEEGLKFMVYLQKENIIDESGMPKERFSAEFPKEGPSILRIQQVVRGDSAAYFCASSPLHSQETQYFGPGTRLLVL.